This T cell receptor (beta chain) originates from a study of T cells after yellow fever vaccination (dated by TCRdb to about 2019). Regarding the study in general: Libraries from fractions with low cell numbers were prepared with the SMART-Seq v4 Ultra Low Input RNA kit. Bulk TCR alpha and beta repertoires were sequenced longitudinally to track T-cell clones before and after primary and booster YFV17D yellow fever vaccination. Two healthy male donors, one aged 18 to 30 and one aged 30 to 40 years, made up the cohort. Bulk PBMC replicates and cell subsets were isolated from blood drawn at multiple timepoints before and after both primary and secondary immunization. Findings and caveats that apply to the study as a whole: FACS-sorted repertoires could contain abundant contaminating clonotypes from the bulk population, so computational filtering was required. A small share of clonotypes occurred in both CD4 and CD8 compartments, likely arising from convergent recombination. Most clones expanded after primary vaccination were re-detected after the booster (almost 98% of CD4 and around 88% of CD8), suggesting broad memory maintenance. Because only a couple of donors were included in the study, the extent to which the findings can be generalized is limited. The secondary T-cell response was weaker than the primary response but faster, peaking on day 5 instead of day 15.

As encoded in the germline V gene (reference sequence), CDR1 is LNHDA while CDR2 is SQIVND. The cysteine opens and the phenylalanine closes a CDR3 of 16 amino acids. The entry retains the CDR3 DNA only, 48 bases that are in frame from base 1. The germline ends are 15 bases apart after V is trimmed by 2 bases and J by 4 bases. The treatment or condition label, read with the paper, signifies: live attenuated yellow fever vaccine strain. PBMCs were isolated from peripheral blood using a standard Ficoll-Paque protocol. Epitope-specific CD8 T cells were sorted with a dextramer loaded with the yellow fever NS4B epitope peptide, and anti-CD3 and anti-CD8 staining was applied. TriZol was used to extract RNA from bulk PBMCs, CD4 and CD8 fractions, and dextramer-positive and dextramer-negative fractions. TCR cDNA was synthesized by 5'RACE template switching, through which a universal primer site and unique molecular identifiers were introduced. cDNA synthesis was primed from both the TCR alpha and TCR beta constant segments. Library amplification used two PCR steps, and the second PCR step added sample barcodes and sequencing adapters. Sequencing of libraries was performed on Illumina HiSeq 2500 (2x100 bp) or NovaSeq (2x150 bp). Per the source publication's procedure: MIGEC handled demultiplexing of reads and collapsing into UMI consensus sequences, while MiXCR performed V(D)J alignment. Using edgeR on replicate PBMC samples, clonotypes were called vaccine-responding if FDR was below 0.01 and the log2 fold change was above 5 up to day 15. Each bulk clonotype received a CD4 or CD8 identity based on whether the sequenced CD4 or CD8 repertoire contained that clonotype at higher abundance. Clonotypes enriched at least 10-fold in dextramer-positive versus dextramer-negative fractions were classed as NS4B-specific, and CD4-biased clonotypes were left out. The public reads were quality trimmed at Q25 with fastp and then assembled into clones with MiXCR by TCRdb, keeping productive beta chains. Each CDR3 protein gets just one entry, which takes the most common genes and DNA from the rows behind it. The V and J calls shown here were made by TCRdb, not taken from the authors' results. For this sample the table gives under 55,000 distinct CDR3 sequences, of which approximately 7% were detected only once. The top ten hold 24% of the sample.

This clonotype has a count of ten or more. Within one base of it there is no much larger clone, and no base qualities were kept. The sample consisted of CD8+ T cells not binding an NS4B(214-222) dextramer, sorted from PBMCs, taken about 41 days after the first yellow fever vaccination. The intended sense of this specimen's cell subset or site label: NS4B epitope dextramer-negative CD8 T cells. The chain is assembled from TRBV19 and TRBJ1-5; a tentative D call is TRBD1 (6 bases match). The TCR comes from a man between 18 and 29 years old who received the YFV17D yellow fever vaccine. The nucleotide sequence is given as TGTGCCAGTAGTATATTCTCCAGGGGTATTAATCAGCCCCAGCATTTT. Translation gives CASSIFSRGINQPQHF.